The 8 T cell receptor beta chains given below trace back to one sample, sequenced in a study of human T cells and chemical hapten exposure. Time point meaning: patch test 1, 2 weeks after DPC sensitization. As to treatment: therapeutic diphenylcyclopropenone sensitization with weekly scalp DPC. TCRdb reprocessed the RACE reads via MiXCR and lists one record per CDR3 protein. The table shows 150,000 to 200,000 distinct CDR3 sequences, with approximately 15% occurring only once. This specimen consisted of whole blood, obtained in connection with sensitization to the hapten diphenylcyclopropenone (DPC). These receptors were obtained from a woman aged 25 to 39 with alopecia areata. Some clones in this sample may be carry-over from other donors' samples.

V and J are TRBV6-6 and TRBJ1-2, with D perhaps TRBD1 (6 bases). Germline V gene sequence: CDR1 MNHNY, CDR2 SVGAGI (reference sequence). V lost 6 bases, J lost 2 bases, and 10 bases lay in between. The CDR3 length is 13 residues. CDR3 protein: CASRDSRNYGYTF. DNA for the CDR3: TGTGCCAGCAGGGACAGTAGGAACTATGGCTACACCTTC.

Ten or more counts support this clonotype. A junction boundary mismatches the germline segment, possibly from a read error. The gene calls are TRBV10-3 and TRBJ2-7; no definite D call. The CDR3 contains 13 residues. CDR1 ENHRY and CDR2 SYGVKD come from the germline V gene. CDR3 sequence (DNA): TGTGCCATCGGTGAGGACCCCACCTACGAGCAGTACTTC. Its protein is CAIGEDPTYEQYF.

The table lists this clonotype with a few counts. The chain couples TRBV20-1 to TRBJ1-2, with 8 bases fitting TRBD1. CDR1 DFQATT and CDR2 SNEGSKA come from the germline V gene (reference sequence). This CDR3 is built from 12 residues. V was pared by 4 bases and J by 3 bases, with 1 base of the junction left unmatched. The CDR3 bases are TGCAGTGCTAAGGACAGGGACTATGGCTACACCTTC. Translation gives CSAKDRDYGYTF.

V usage is TRBV7-9 and J usage is TRBJ1-2; 9 bases line up with TRBD1. The CDR3 spans 15 residues. Germline V gives CDR1 SEHNR, CDR2 FQNEAQ (reference sequence). Trimming removed 1 base from V and 7 bases from J; junction bases left unmatched: 7. The CDR3 coding sequence is TGTGCCAGCAGCTTAGGGACAGGGGAAAGCAGTGGCTACACCTTC. Residues: CASSLGTGESSGYTF.

The CDR3 loop reads CASRPATRWRGSYNEQFF. For the CDR3, the DNA is TGTGCCAGTCGGCCGGCGACTCGATGGCGAGGGTCCTACAATGAGCAGTTCTTC. The V and J genes are TRBV7-9 and TRBJ2-1, with a possible D match to TRBD2 (5 bases). The V end lost 9 bases, the J end lost 1 base, and 25 bases lay between the germline ends. Germline CDR1 is SEHNR and CDR2 is FQNEAQ (reference sequence). The CDR3 length is 18 residues. The entire variable domain, with the rest obtained from reference TRBV7-9 and TRBJ2-1, is as follows: DTGVSQNPRHKITKRGQNVTFRCDPISEHNRLYWYRQTLGQGPEFLTYFQNEAQLEKSRLLSDRFSAERPKGSFSTLEIQRTEQGDSAMYLCASRPATRWRGSYNEQFFGPGTRLTVL.

This clonotype was found many times. CDR3 DNA sequence: TGTGCCTGGAGTGTATTCCGGGGTACGAGACCCCTGAACTATGGCTACACCTTC. This gives the protein CAWSVFRGTRPLNYGYTF. This chain links TRBV30 with TRBJ1-2; D is uncertain. This CDR3 is 18 amino acids long. The V and J ends lost 0 bases and 2 bases respectively, with 22 bases between them. Germline lookup yields CDR1 GTSNPN and CDR2 SVGIG (reference sequence).

J is TRBJ1-1 and V is TRBV6-6; 9 nucleotides agree with TRBD1. CDR1 is MNHNY, CDR2 SVGAGI, per germline (reference sequence). The CDR3 totals 15 residues. The J segment lost 1 base and the V segment lost 5 bases, leaving 5 bases of the junction unmatched. CDR3 in amino acids: CASSLRDRANTEAFF. CDR3 sequence (DNA): TGTGCCAGCAGTCTCCGGGACAGGGCGAACACTGAAGCTTTCTTT.

In this sample, this clonotype turned up a few times. The chain combines TRBV7-9 with TRBJ2-1, with TRBD2 matching over 15 bases. Trimming took 5 bases from V and 8 from J; bases not matched to a gene: 7. The V gene's germline CDR1 is SEHNR and CDR2 FQNEAQ (reference sequence). CDR3 length: 16 residues. The CDR3: CASSEGLAGGADEQFF. CDR3 DNA sequence: TGTGCCAGCAGCGAGGGACTAGCGGGAGGAGCGGATGAGCAGTTCTTC. Full variable domain (missing parts from reference TRBV7-9 and TRBJ2-1): DTGVSQNPRHKITKRGQNVTFRCDPISEHNRLYWYRQTLGQGPEFLTYFQNEAQLEKSRLLSDRFSAERPKGSFSTLEIQRTEQGDSAMYLCASSEGLAGGADEQFFGPGTRLTVL.